This T cell receptor beta chain was sequenced in a study of T cell repertoires in cytomegalovirus infection. Background on the study: Public TCR beta signature analysis indicated the presence of both CMV infection and matching HLA type. Regarding the study as a whole: There were carriers of CMV plus the relevant HLA, and cumulative public TCR beta family frequency identified them.

TCRdb used MiXCR to reprocess the reads, holding one entry per CDR3 protein. Of 300,000 to 400,000 distinct CDR3 sequences in the sample, 8% to 10% were seen once. This CDR3 has 17 amino acids. Trimming shortened V by 5 bases and J by 2 bases, and 19 bases separated the two germline ends. Germline CDR1 is MNHEY and CDR2 is SVGAGI. Of note for this clonotype: Its specificity is unknown.

V gene TRBV6-5 combines with J gene TRBJ2-1; a possible D gene is TRBD1 (6 bases). This TCR derives from a human donor in good health (CMV status not recorded). Some clones in this sample may be carry-over from other donors' samples. Sequenced: PBMCs. CDR3 sequence: CASSTRSAGEAYNEQFF. CDR3 DNA sequence: TGTGCCAGCAGTACTCGAAGCGCAGGGGAAGCCTACAATGAGCAGTTCTTC.